The rows below give T cell receptor beta chains drawn from one sample of a study of siplizumab effects on memory and regulatory T cells. Method: immunoSEQ multiplex PCR; TCRdb's copy keeps in-frame clones and lacks some. The sample holds tens of thousands of clones, approximately 93% seen once. Input material: CD8+ T cells sorted from blood. The receptors come from a human donor in good health. CDR3s include the opening cysteine and the closing phenylalanine or tryptophan. Fields, in order: J gene, V gene, D gene, clone size, CDR3 DNA, CDR3 protein. D genes are given only for firm matches. The size of a clone is reported for some rows only, either as once, few or many, or as a class for expanded clones.

>TRBJ2-7|TRBV5-4|NA|NA
TGTGCCAGCAGCTTTCCAGGACTGCCGAACTCCTACGAGCAGTACTTC
CASSFPGLPNSYEQYF
>TRBJ2-7|TRBV30|TRBD1|NA
TGTGCCGTGATTATACAGGGGGAAAAGTACGAGCAGTACTTC
CAVIIQGEKYEQYF
>TRBJ2-3|TRBV4-1|TRBD1|NA
TGCGCCAGCAGCCAATCGGGGCACAGGGGTCTCACAGATACGCAGTATTTT
CASSQSGHRGLTDTQYF
>TRBJ2-1|TRBV5-4|NA|NA
TGTGCCAGCAGCGTTGATATGGGTGAGCAGTTCTTC
CASSVDMGEQFF
>TRBJ2-6|TRBV19|NA|once
TGTGCCAGTACCTACGACAGCTCTGGGGCCAACGTCCTGACTTTC
CASTYDSSGANVLTF
>TRBJ2-1|TRBV10-1|NA|NA
TGCGCCAGCAGTGAAGGTGACCTATACAATGAGCAGTTCTTC
CASSEGDLYNEQFF
>TRBJ2-7|TRBV7-9|TRBD2|NA
TGTGCCAGCAGCCAAATAACCGGGACTAGCTTCTCCTACGAGCAGTACTTC
CASSQITGTSFSYEQYF
>TRBJ1-4|TRBV12-2|NA|NA
TGTGCAAGTCGCTTCGAGATGAATGAAAAACTGTTTTTT
CASRFEMNEKLFF
>TRBJ1-2|TRBV13|NA|NA
TGTGCCAGCAGCTTAATACAGGGAGTAAACTATGGCTACACCTTC
CASSLIQGVNYGYTF
>TRBJ2-3|TRBV7-9|NA|NA
TGTGCCAGCAGCCCCAGTCCAGGGGATACGCAGTATTTT
CASSPSPGDTQYF
>TRBJ1-1|TRBV18|NA|NA
TGTGCCAGCTCACCATCCGTGCAGGTGGACACTGAAGCTTTCTTT
CASSPSVQVDTEAFF
>TRBJ1-1|TRBV5-1|NA|NA
TGCGCCAGCAGCCCCGGGGGCGCTGAAGCTTTCTTT
CASSPGGAEAFF
>TRBJ1-2|TRBV11-2|NA|NA
TGTGCCAGCAGCTTCCAACCCCCCCCACACAATTACTATGGCTACACCTTC
CASSFQPPPHNYYGYTF
>TRBJ2-7|TRBV10-2|TRBD2|NA
TGCGCCAGCAGTGAGTCAGGTGGCGGGGGGGCCTACGAGCAGTACTTC
CASSESGGGGAYEQYF
>TRBJ2-1|TRBV5-1|NA|NA
TGCGCCAGCAGCTTGGTTGCAGGGGGGTCCTACAATGAGCAGTTCTTC
CASSLVAGGSYNEQFF
>TRBJ2-7|TRBV5-6|NA|NA
TGTGCCAGCAGCCGGGAACTATCCTACGAGCAGTACTTC
CASSRELSYEQYF
>TRBJ2-2|TRBV15|TRBD1|NA
TGTGCCACCCAGCGGACAGGAGGTTCCACCGGGGAGCTGTTTTTT
CATQRTGGSTGELFF
>TRBJ2-3|TRBV19|TRBD1|once
TGTGCCAGTAGTATAAGAGGGGGCAAAGATACGCAGTATTTT
CASSIRGGKDTQYF
>TRBJ2-7|TRBV6-9|TRBD2|NA
TGTGCCATACATAGCGGGAGGCTCCACGAGCAGTACTTC
CAIHSGRLHEQYF
>TRBJ2-1|TRBV11-3|TRBD2|NA
TGTGCCAGCAGCTTATCTAGCGGGTTCTCCAATGAGCAGTTCTTC
CASSLSSGFSNEQFF
>TRBJ2-1|TRBV19|NA|NA
TGTGCCAGTAGTAGGGCGAGTGGCTCCTACAATGAGCAGTTCTTC
CASSRASGSYNEQFF
>TRBJ2-3|TRBV19|TRBD2|NA
TGTGCCAGCTCCCCAAGCGGACTAGCGGGAGAAACAGGTGATACGCAGTATTTT
CASSPSGLAGETGDTQYF
>TRBJ2-7|TRBV4-1|TRBD1|NA
TGCGCCAGCAGCCAAGTCGAACAGGGGGCTTACGAGCAGTACTTC
CASSQVEQGAYEQYF
>TRBJ1-1|TRBV11-2|NA|NA
TGTGCCAGCAGCTTAGTTGGACCCCTTAACACTGAAGCTTTCTTT
CASSLVGPLNTEAFF
>TRBJ1-2|TRBV25-1|NA|NA
TGTGCCAGCAGTGAGGGGCGGGCCCTTGGTGGCTACACCTTC
CASSEGRALGGYTF
>TRBJ2-7|TRBV19|NA|NA
TGTGCCAGTAGTAACCCGAGTGACAGCAGCTCCTACGAGCAGTACTTC
CASSNPSDSSSYEQYF
>TRBJ2-3|TRBV9|TRBD2|few
TGTGCCAGCAGCCCGACTAGCGGGGGTGTAGATACGCAGTATTTT
CASSPTSGGVDTQYF
>TRBJ2-3|TRBV7-3|NA|NA
TGTGCCAGCAGCCCCCCTGGAGCAGATACGCAGTATTTT
CASSPPGADTQYF
>TRBJ1-4|TRBV14|TRBD1|NA
TGTGCCAGCAGCCTACGGACAGGGGCTGAAAAACTGTTTTTT
CASSLRTGAEKLFF
>TRBJ2-7|TRBV15|NA|NA
TGTGCCACCAGCAGAACAACTAGCGCAGGGGACGAGCAGTACTTC
CATSRTTSAGDEQYF
>TRBJ1-3|TRBV27|TRBD1|NA
TGTGCCAGCAGTTTAGACAGGGGGTCTGGAAACACCATATATTTT
CASSLDRGSGNTIYF
>TRBJ2-3|TRBV10-3|NA|NA
TGTGCCATCAGTGAGTTCGGCGGGGGCCCAGATACGCAGTATTTT
CAISEFGGGPDTQYF
>TRBJ2-7|TRBV19|TRBD2|NA
TGTGCCAGTAGTACGACTAGCGGGGGTGCCCACTACGAGCAGTACTTC
CASSTTSGGAHYEQYF
>TRBJ2-7|TRBV5-8|NA|NA
TGTGCCAGCAGCTTGGGGGATGGGTCCTACGAGCAGTACTTC
CASSLGDGSYEQYF
>TRBJ1-1|TRBV29-1|NA|NA
TGCAGCGCCCTTCTCTACGGTCGGGTAACTGAAGCTTTCTTT
CSALLYGRVTEAFF
>TRBJ1-2|TRBV12-5|NA|NA
TGTGCTAGTGGTTTGGCCCACAGCGGGGGCTACACCTTC
CASGLAHSGGYTF
>TRBJ2-1|TRBV7-2|NA|NA
TGTGCCAGCAGCTTAGAACAAAATGAGCAGTTCTTC
CASSLEQNEQFF
>TRBJ2-1|TRBV4-1|TRBD2|NA
TGCGCCAGCAGCCACCCTAGCGGGGGAAGCTCCTACAATGAGCAGTTCTTC
CASSHPSGGSSYNEQFF
>TRBJ2-7|TRBV13|NA|NA
TGTGCCAGCAGCTACGGGTCCTACTACGAGCAGTACTTC
CASSYGSYYEQYF
>TRBJ2-2|TRBV6-4|NA|NA
TGTGCCAGCAGTGACTATGGACTGGGGACCGGGGAGCTGTTTTTT
CASSDYGLGTGELFF
>TRBJ2-5|TRBV11-2|NA|once
TGTGCCAGCAGCTTAGATTTTTTACCTCAAGAGACCCAGTACTTC
CASSLDFLPQETQYF
>TRBJ1-5|TRBV12-5|NA|NA
TGTGCTAGTGGTTTATTTAGGGGGGAAATGGATCAGCCCCAGCATTTT
CASGLFRGEMDQPQHF
>TRBJ2-1|TRBV11-2|TRBD2|NA
TGTGCCAGCAGCTTAGATAGCGGGAGTGGCAATGAGCAGTTCTTC
CASSLDSGSGNEQFF
>TRBJ2-1|TRBV7-2|NA|once
TGTGCCAGCAGCTTAATCGGGGAGCAGTTCTTC
CASSLIGEQFF
>TRBJ2-7|TRBV30|NA|NA
TGTGCCTGGAGAGACATGACAGGCGAGCAGTACTTC
CAWRDMTGEQYF
>TRBJ1-2|TRBV5-5|NA|NA
TGTGCCAGCAGCTTGGAGTTCGAGGTGCAGGGGTCTCTCGGCTACACCTTC
CASSLEFEVQGSLGYTF
>TRBJ2-7|TRBV5-1|TRBD2|NA
TGCGCCAGCCGAGTAGCGGGAGTTGGGGCAGGCGAGCAGTACTTC
CASRVAGVGAGEQYF
>TRBJ1-5|TRBV12-5|NA|NA
TGTGCTAGTGGCCCGTCTTGGACCCAAGAGCCCCAGCATTTT
CASGPSWTQEPQHF
>TRBJ1-6|TRBV18|NA|NA
TGTGCCAGCTCACCACCTTCCGCGAATTCACCCCTCCACTTT
CASSPPSANSPLHF
>TRBJ2-1|TRBV9|NA|NA
TGTGCCAGCAGCGTGGGACTCAGCGACAATGAGCAGTTCTTC
CASSVGLSDNEQFF
>TRBJ1-4|TRBV9|NA|NA
TGTGCCAGCAGCGTAGAAGGGGAGCGCGAAAAACTGTTTTTT
CASSVEGEREKLFF
>TRBJ1-5|TRBV27|NA|NA
TGTGCCAGCAGTTTGGGCCCAACAGGGAATCAGCCCCAGCATTTT
CASSLGPTGNQPQHF
>TRBJ1-2|TRBV19|NA|NA
TGTGCCAGTAGTGCCACAGCTAACTATGGCTACACCTTC
CASSATANYGYTF
>TRBJ2-7|TRBV7-8|NA|once
TGTGCCAGCAGCTTCCAGCAAGCGGAGAGCTCCTACGAGCAGTACTTC
CASSFQQAESSYEQYF